The 26 T cell receptor beta chains below come from one sample, sequenced in a study of sequential checkpoint blockade in melanoma. Treatment noted: randomized to nivolumab then ipilimumab (arm A) or the reverse (arm B). Generated by immunoSEQ multiplex PCR, the TCRdb table keeps only in-frame clones and is missing some. The sample consists of about 25,000 clones, around 73% of them appearing once. Material: CD8+ T cells sorted from blood (inferred from file names), obtained from a patient given nivolumab and ipilimumab in sequence. The source is a human donor with melanoma.

The rearrangement links TRBV9 to TRBJ2-7, with D perhaps matching TRBD2 (6 bases). CDR3 length equals 14 residues. The V end was cut by 0 bases, the J end by 2 bases, with 9 bases between. Germline CDR1 reads SGDLS; CDR2 reads YYNGEE. This CDR3 is CASSVEGGTYEQYF. CDR3 nucleotides: TGTGCCAGCAGCGTAGAAGGAGGGACCTACGAGCAGTACTTC.

This rearrangement joins TRBV15 to TRBJ2-5; 8 nucleotides match TRBD1. This CDR3 comprises 17 residues. Trimming at V came to 5 bases and at J to 4 bases, leaving 15 bases not matched to a gene. CDR1 LNHNV and CDR2 YYDKDF come from the germline V gene (reference sequence). CDR3 coding DNA: TGTGCCACCAGCTCGTCCCCGCAGTTCGGACAGGGAGAGACCCAGTACTTC. Amino acid sequence: CATSSSPQFGQGETQYF. Together with reference TRBV15 and TRBJ2-5, the CDR3 gives the full variable domain: DAMVIQNPRYQVTQFGKPVTLSCSQTLNHNVMYWYQQKSSQAPKLLFHYYDKDFNNEADTPDNFQSRRPNTSFCFLDIRSPGLGDTAMYLCATSSSPQFGQGETQYFGPGTRLLVL.

This clone was seen more than once but under ten times. The chain joins TRBV2 to TRBJ2-5, with TRBD2 matching over 7 bases. Germline CDR1 SNHLY, CDR2 FYNNEI. The trim removed 5 bases at V and 3 bases at J, leaving 6 bases unmatched. This CDR3 is built from 14 residues. CDR3 nucleotide sequence: TGTGCCAGCAGTTCCGGGACTATCGAAGAGACCCAGTACTTC. It is translated as CASSSGTIEETQYF.

This sequence joins TRBV14 and TRBJ2-5, with a possible D match to TRBD1 (6 bases). The V gene's germline CDR1 is SGHDN and CDR2 FVKESK. The CDR3 runs 15 residues. V was shortened by 0 bases and J by 5 bases, with 13 bases between the two germline ends. The chain's CDR3 is CASSQDRGRGETQYF. The CDR3, as DNA: TGTGCCAGCAGCCAAGATAGGGGCAGGGGTGAGACCCAGTACTTC.

The DNA for the CDR3 is TGTGCCAGCAGCGTAGCGGACAGGGGGCTTTACGAGCAGTACTTC. Its translation is CASSVADRGLYEQYF. This rearrangement joins TRBV9 to TRBJ2-7; 11 nucleotides line up with TRBD1. The CDR3 has 15 residues. Germline trimming cut 0 bases from V and 4 bases from J; bases unmatched to any gene: 3. Germline V gene sequence: CDR1 SGDLS, CDR2 YYNGEE.

The sample holds one count of this clone. V is TRBV9 and J is TRBJ2-1, with 10 bases matching TRBD2. V shed 0 bases and J 8 bases; nucleotides not matched to a gene: 8. Germline assignment: CDR1 SGDLS and CDR2 YYNGEE. The CDR3 spans 16 residues. The CDR3 nucleotides read TGTGCCAGCAGCGTAGCCCGGAGCGGGAGGGCCGATGAGCAGTTCTTC. This codes for CASSVARSGRADEQFF.

Sample share makes this clone medium-sized (0.01 to 0.1%). V and J are TRBV14 and TRBJ1-1, with 8 nucleotides matching TRBD1. The V segment lost 6 bases and the J segment 5 bases; nucleotides outside the gene matches: 8. The germline V gene encodes CDR1 SGHDN and CDR2 FVKESK. This CDR3 spans 14 amino acids. The CDR3 spells CASSSTGQVTEAFF. DNA of the CDR3: TGTGCCAGCAGTTCAACGGGACAGGTGACTGAAGCTTTCTTT. Complete variable domain (other parts from reference TRBV14 and TRBJ1-1): EAGVTQFPSHSVIEKGQTVTLRCDPISGHDNLYWYRRVMGKEIKFLLHFVKESKQDESGMPNNRFLAERTGGTYSTLKVQPAELEDSGVYFCASSSTGQVTEAFFGQGTRLTVV.

The chain carries TRBV6-4 and TRBJ2-3; D may be TRBD2 (5 bases). This CDR3 has 16 amino acids. Trimming left V 2 bases short and J 1 base short, with 13 bases between. CDR1 MRHNA and CDR2 SNTAGT come from the germline V gene. The CDR3 DNA reads TGTGCCAGCAGTGACAAGCCGGGGATTCGCACAGATACGCAGTATTTT. This encodes CASSDKPGIRTDTQYF.

The V gene is TRBV19, the J gene TRBJ2-5; unclear D gene. Between the trimmed V and J ends, which lost 5 bases and 0 bases, there was a span of 10 bases. Germline lookup yields CDR1 LNHDA and CDR2 SQIVND (reference sequence). The CDR3 sequence is 14 residues long. Here the CDR3 reads CASSSRMYQETQYF. In nucleotides, the CDR3 is TGTGCCAGTAGTTCGAGGATGTACCAAGAGACCCAGTACTTC.

V is TRBV27 and J is TRBJ1-1; 11 nucleotides align to TRBD1. The CDR3 totals 16 residues. The V segment lost 5 bases and the J segment 4 bases; nucleotides outside the gene matches: 9. Germline V gene lookup returns CDR1 MNHEY and CDR2 SMNVEV (reference sequence). Written as DNA, the CDR3 is TGTGCCAGCAGTCCCGATTCCGGGACAGGGGGCACTGAAGCTTTCTTT. It codes for CASSPDSGTGGTEAFF.

This sequence joins TRBV6-5 and TRBJ2-2; D gene unclear. The CDR3 length is 12 residues. The V gene's germline CDR1 is MNHEY and CDR2 SVGAGI. Trimming pared 10 bases from V and 6 bases from J, leaving 12 bases between. The DNA for the CDR3 is TGTGCCATTCTGTCCCCGTCCGGGGAGCTGTTTTTT. It encodes CAILSPSGELFF.

The J gene is TRBJ1-2, the V gene TRBV6-6; 7 nucleotides agree with TRBD1. V shed 0 bases and J 8 bases; nucleotides not matched to a gene: 6. CDR1 and CDR2 (germline): MNHNY, SVGAGI (reference sequence). The CDR3 totals 14 residues. The CDR3 spells CASSYSKGAQGYTF. The CDR3 DNA sequence: TGTGCCAGCAGTTACTCGAAGGGGGCTCAGGGCTACACCTTC.

The rearrangement joins TRBV19 to TRBJ1-5, with 12 bases identical to TRBD1. After removal of 6 bases from V and 6 bases from J, the junction contained 6 bases not matched to a gene. The CDR3 loop spans 15 amino acids. CDR1 is LNHDA and CDR2 is SQIVND in the germline V gene (reference sequence). The CDR3 is CASRTGQGAGQPQHF. CDR3 sequence (DNA): TGTGCCAGTAGGACGGGACAGGGGGCCGGTCAGCCCCAGCATTTT. The full variable domain, its missing parts supplied by reference TRBV19 and TRBJ1-5, is DGGITQSPKYLFRKEGQNVTLSCEQNLNHDAMYWYRQDPGQGLRLIYYSQIVNDFQKGDIAEGYSVSREKKESFPLTVTSAQKNPTAFYLCASRTGQGAGQPQHFGDGTRLSIL.

A single count supports this clone. The chain's CDR3 is CSANRVYEQYF. CDR3 nucleotides: TGCAGTGCCAACAGGGTTTACGAGCAGTACTTC. J is TRBJ2-7 and V is TRBV20-1, with a tentative D call TRBD1 (6 bases). This CDR3 is 11 amino acids long. V lost 6 bases, J lost 4 bases, and 10 bases lay in between. The germline V gene encodes CDR1 DFQATT and CDR2 SNEGSKA (reference sequence).

For this clone: This CDR3 is also generated by other DNA sequences in the sample. J is TRBJ2-1 and V is TRBV11-2; 8 bases line up with TRBD1. V lost 2 bases, J lost 4 bases, and 4 bases stayed unmatched. CDR3 size: 15 residues. In germline, CDR1 is SGHAT, CDR2 FQNNGV. The CDR3: CASSLPGGLYNEQFF. Here the CDR3 DNA reads TGTGCCAGCAGCTTACCAGGGGGCTTGTACAATGAGCAGTTCTTC.

The chain recombines TRBV7-8 with TRBJ2-2, with D hard to call. The CDR3 sequence is 14 residues long. The germline V gene encodes CDR1 SGHVS and CDR2 FQNEAQ. V was trimmed by 1 base and J by 2 bases, leaving 5 bases between them. Here the CDR3 reads CASSLGGNTGELFF. CDR3 sequence (DNA): TGTGCCAGCAGCTTAGGAGGAAACACCGGGGAGCTGTTTTTT. The full variable domain, with the rest looked up from reference TRBV7-8 and TRBJ2-2, is GAGVSQSPRYKVAKRGQDVALRCDPISGHVSLFWYQQALGQGPEFLTYFQNEAQLDKSGLPSDRFFAERPEGSVSTLKIQRTQQEDSAVYLCASSLGGNTGELFFGEGSRLTVL.

The genes are TRBV9 and TRBJ1-5; TRBD1 agrees at 10 bases. Trimming cost V 3 bases and J 5 bases; bases outside gene matches: 2. CDR1 is SGDLS, CDR2 YYNGEE, per germline. The CDR3 is 14 residues long. This CDR3 is CASSAGTGDQPQHF. In DNA, the CDR3 is TGTGCCAGCAGCGCCGGGACAGGGGATCAGCCCCAGCATTTT.

J is TRBJ2-1 and V is TRBV7-9; weak D call: TRBD1 (6 bases). This CDR3 has 16 residues. Germline loops: CDR1 SEHNR, CDR2 FQNEAQ (reference sequence). Between the trimmed V and J ends, which lost 6 bases and 9 bases, there was a span of 24 bases. DNA for the CDR3: TGTGCCAGCAGGCGTGGACAGCGAGGAGACAGAGGTGAGCAGTTCTTC. Protein product: CASRRGQRGDRGEQFF.

V is TRBV14 and J is TRBJ2-7; D gene unclear. Germline CDR1 and CDR2: SGHDN and FVKESK. The CDR3 consists of 16 residues. V was trimmed by 1 base and J by 2 bases, leaving 15 bases between them. CDR3 nucleotides: TGTGCCAGCAGCCAAGGCCGCACCTCCCCGGCCTACGAGCAGTACTTC. It encodes CASSQGRTSPAYEQYF.

This sequence joins TRBV11-2 and TRBJ2-5; D uncertain. The tail of the sequence fits TRBJ2-7 better, so the J call may be wrong. CDR1 is SGHAT, CDR2 FQNNGV, per germline. This CDR3 spans 13 amino acids. CDR3 nucleotide sequence: TGTGCCAGCAGCGAAGGATTATACTACGAGCAGTACTTC. Encoded protein: CASSEGLYYEQYF.

The gene calls are TRBV27 and TRBJ2-7; 7 bases map to TRBD1. In germline, CDR1 is MNHEY, CDR2 SMNVEV (reference sequence). J was trimmed by 5 bases and V by 8 bases; bases with no gene match: 9. The CDR3 runs 13 residues. The CDR3: CASGQDEVDEQYF. CDR3 nucleotides: TGTGCCAGCGGACAGGACGAAGTGGACGAGCAGTACTTC.

The chain has TRBV18 and TRBJ2-3, with TRBD2 identical over 11 bases. CDR3 length equals 16 residues. Germline V gene sequence: CDR1 KGHSH, CDR2 LQKENI. V was pared by 3 bases and J by 3 bases, with 5 bases of the junction left unmatched. The CDR3: CASSPATSGKTDTQYF. The CDR3 nucleotides are TGTGCCAGCTCACCTGCGACTAGCGGGAAAACAGATACGCAGTATTTT.

The chain joins TRBV27 to TRBJ2-5; 11 bases line up with TRBD1. The DNA end lines up better with TRBJ2-7; the J call may be wrong. CDR1 and CDR2 from the germline V gene are MNHEY and SMNVEV (reference sequence). CDR3 length: 16 residues. CDR3 protein: CASSPLGGQGAYEQYF. CDR3 bases: TGTGCCAGCAGTCCCCTGGGGGGACAGGGGGCCTACGAGCAGTACTTC.

The chain recombines TRBV27 with TRBJ2-3; the D is unclear. The CDR3 runs to 14 residues. V was cut by 3 bases and J by 3 bases, with 10 bases left in between. CDR1 is MNHEY and CDR2 is SMNVEV in the germline V gene (reference sequence). The CDR3 DNA reads TGTGCCAGCAGTTTCATTCCAGGTACAGATACGCAGTATTTT. This codes for CASSFIPGTDTQYF.

The V and J genes are TRBV2 and TRBJ2-7; weak D call: TRBD1 (6 bases). V was shortened by 4 bases and J by 1 base, with 14 bases between the two germline ends. This CDR3 region has 15 residues. Germline-derived CDR1 and CDR2 are SNHLY and FYNNEI. This CDR3 reads CASSGRQDNSYEQYF. In DNA, the CDR3 is TGTGCCAGCAGTGGCAGACAGGACAATTCCTACGAGCAGTACTTC.

This clone turned up a few times. The rearrangement uses TRBV12-5 and TRBJ2-1; D is undetermined. Per germline, CDR1 LGHNT and CDR2 FRNRAP. The CDR3 runs to 18 residues. Trimming left V 0 bases short and J 4 bases short, with 19 bases between. The CDR3 reads CASGLVLNTVPYYNEQFF. CDR3 in DNA: TGTGCTAGTGGTTTGGTTCTCAACACAGTTCCTTATTACAATGAGCAGTTCTTC.